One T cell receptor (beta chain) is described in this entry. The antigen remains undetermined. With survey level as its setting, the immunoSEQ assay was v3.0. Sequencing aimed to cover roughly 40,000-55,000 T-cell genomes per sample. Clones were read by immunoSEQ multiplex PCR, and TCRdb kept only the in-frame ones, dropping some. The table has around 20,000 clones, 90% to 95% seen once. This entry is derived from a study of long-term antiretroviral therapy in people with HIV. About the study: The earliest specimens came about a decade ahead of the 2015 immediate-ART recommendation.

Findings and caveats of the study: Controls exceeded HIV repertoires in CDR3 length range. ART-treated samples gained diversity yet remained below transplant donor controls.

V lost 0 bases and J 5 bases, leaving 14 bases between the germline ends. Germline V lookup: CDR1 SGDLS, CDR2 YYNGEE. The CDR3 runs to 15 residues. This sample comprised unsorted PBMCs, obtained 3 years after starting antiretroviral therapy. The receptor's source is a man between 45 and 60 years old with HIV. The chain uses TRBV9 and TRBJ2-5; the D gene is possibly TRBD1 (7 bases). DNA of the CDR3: TGTGCCAGCAGCGTAGGCGGAGGGGGCAGCGAGACCCAGTACTTC. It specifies CASSVGGGGSETQYF.